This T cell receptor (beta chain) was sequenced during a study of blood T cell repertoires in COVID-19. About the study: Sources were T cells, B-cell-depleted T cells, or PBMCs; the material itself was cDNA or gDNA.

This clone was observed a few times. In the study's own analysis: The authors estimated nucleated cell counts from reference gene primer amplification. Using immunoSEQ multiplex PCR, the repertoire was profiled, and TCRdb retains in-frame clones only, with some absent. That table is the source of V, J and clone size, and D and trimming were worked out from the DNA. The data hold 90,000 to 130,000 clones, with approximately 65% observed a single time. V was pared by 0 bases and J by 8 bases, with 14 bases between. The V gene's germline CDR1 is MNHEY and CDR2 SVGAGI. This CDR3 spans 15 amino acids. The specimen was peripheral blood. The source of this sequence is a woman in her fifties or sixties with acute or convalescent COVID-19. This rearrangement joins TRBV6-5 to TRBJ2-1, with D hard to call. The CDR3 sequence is CASSYSMARRHEQFF. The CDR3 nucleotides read TGTGCCAGCAGTTACTCGATGGCCAGGCGCCATGAGCAGTTCTTC.